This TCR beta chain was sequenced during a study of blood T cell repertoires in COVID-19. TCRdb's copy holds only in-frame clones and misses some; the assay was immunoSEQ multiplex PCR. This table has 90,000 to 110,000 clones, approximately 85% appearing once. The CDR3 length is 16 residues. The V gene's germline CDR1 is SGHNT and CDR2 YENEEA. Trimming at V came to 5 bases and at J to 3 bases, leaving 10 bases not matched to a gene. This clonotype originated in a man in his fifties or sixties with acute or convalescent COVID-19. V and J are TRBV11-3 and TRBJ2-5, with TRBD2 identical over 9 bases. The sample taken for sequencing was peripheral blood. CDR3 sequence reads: CASSDAGLAGKETQYF. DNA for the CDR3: TGTGCCAGCAGCGATGCGGGACTAGCAGGAAAAGAGACCCAGTACTTC.